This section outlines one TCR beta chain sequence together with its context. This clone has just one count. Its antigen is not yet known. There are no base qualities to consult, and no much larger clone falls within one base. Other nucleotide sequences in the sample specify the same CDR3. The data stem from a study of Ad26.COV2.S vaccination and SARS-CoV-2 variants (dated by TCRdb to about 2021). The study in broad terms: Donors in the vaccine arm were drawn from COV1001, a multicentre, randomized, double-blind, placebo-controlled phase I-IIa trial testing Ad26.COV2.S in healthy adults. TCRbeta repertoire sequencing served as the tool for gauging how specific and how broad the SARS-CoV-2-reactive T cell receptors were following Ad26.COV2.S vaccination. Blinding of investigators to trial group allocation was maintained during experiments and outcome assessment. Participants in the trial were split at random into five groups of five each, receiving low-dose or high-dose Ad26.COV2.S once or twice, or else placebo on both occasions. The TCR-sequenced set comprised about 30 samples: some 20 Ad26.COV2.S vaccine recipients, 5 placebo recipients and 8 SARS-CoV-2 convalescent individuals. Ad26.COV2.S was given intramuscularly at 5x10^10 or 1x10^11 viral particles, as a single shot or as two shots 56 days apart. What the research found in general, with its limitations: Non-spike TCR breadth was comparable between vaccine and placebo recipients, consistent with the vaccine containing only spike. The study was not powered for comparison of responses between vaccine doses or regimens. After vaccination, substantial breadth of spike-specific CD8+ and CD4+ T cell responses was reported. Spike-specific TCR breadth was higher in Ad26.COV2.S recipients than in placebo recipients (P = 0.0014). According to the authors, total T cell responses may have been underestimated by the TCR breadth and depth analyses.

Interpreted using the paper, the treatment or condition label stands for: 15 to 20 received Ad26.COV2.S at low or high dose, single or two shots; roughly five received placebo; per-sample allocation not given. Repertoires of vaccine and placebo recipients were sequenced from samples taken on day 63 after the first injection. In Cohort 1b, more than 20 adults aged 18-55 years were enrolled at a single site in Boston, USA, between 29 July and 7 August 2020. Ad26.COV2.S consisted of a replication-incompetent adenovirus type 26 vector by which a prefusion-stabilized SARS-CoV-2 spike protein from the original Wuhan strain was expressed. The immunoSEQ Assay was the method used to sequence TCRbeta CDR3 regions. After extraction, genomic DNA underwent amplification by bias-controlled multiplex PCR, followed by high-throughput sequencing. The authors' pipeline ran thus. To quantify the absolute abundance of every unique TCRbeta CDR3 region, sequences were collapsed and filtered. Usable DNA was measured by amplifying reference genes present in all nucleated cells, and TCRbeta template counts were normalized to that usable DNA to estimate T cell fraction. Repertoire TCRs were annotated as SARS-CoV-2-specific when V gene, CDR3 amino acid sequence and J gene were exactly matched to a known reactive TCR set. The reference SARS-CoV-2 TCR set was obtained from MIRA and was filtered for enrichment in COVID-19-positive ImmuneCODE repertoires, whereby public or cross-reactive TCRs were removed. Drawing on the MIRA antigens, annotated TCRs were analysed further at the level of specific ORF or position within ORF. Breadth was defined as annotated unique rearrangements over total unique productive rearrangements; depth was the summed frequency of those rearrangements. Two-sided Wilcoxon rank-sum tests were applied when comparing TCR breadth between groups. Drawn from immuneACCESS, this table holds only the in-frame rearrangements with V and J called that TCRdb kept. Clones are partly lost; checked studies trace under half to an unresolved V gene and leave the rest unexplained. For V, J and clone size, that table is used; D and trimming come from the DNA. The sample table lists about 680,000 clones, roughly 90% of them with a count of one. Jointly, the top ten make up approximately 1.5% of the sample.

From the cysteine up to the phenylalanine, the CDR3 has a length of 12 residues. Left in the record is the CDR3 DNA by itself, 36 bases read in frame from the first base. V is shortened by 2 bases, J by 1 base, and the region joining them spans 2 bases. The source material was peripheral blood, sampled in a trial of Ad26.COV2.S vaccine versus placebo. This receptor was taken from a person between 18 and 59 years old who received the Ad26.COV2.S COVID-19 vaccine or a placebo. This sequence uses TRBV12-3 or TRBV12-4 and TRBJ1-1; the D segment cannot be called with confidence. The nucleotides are TGTGCCAGCAGTTTATGGAACACTGAAGCTTTCTTT. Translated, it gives CASSLWNTEAFF.